Sequencing of this T cell receptor beta chain was carried out in a study of a mutant IDH1 vaccine in newly diagnosed glioma. Time point defined: week 47, end of study. Vaccination used 300 ug of mutant IDH1 20-mer peptide per dose, with topical imiquimod. Eight vaccinations were given in weeks 1, 3, 5, 7, 11, 15, 19 and 23. Astrocytomas that were new, WHO grade 3 or 4, IDH1-mutant and ATRX-lost were present in the donors. Note on this clone: Its specificity is not known.

TCRdb keeps only in-frame clones here, not all; method: immunoSEQ multiplex PCR. This table holds approximately 21,000 clones, 84% found once. Looked up from germline, CDR1 is MNHEY and CDR2 is SVGAGI. The ends were cut back, 0 bases at V and 2 bases at J, with 8 bases in the middle. The CDR3 is made up of 14 amino acids. The sample was PBMCs, taken from a glioma patient whose treatment included an IDH1 peptide vaccine. V usage is TRBV6-5 and J usage is TRBJ2-7; D gene unclear. This clonotype was obtained from a man aged 35 to 55 with glioma. DNA for the CDR3: TGTGCCAGCAGTTACTCCTGGCAGGCCTACGAGCAGTACTTC. Translated: CASSYSWQAYEQYF.